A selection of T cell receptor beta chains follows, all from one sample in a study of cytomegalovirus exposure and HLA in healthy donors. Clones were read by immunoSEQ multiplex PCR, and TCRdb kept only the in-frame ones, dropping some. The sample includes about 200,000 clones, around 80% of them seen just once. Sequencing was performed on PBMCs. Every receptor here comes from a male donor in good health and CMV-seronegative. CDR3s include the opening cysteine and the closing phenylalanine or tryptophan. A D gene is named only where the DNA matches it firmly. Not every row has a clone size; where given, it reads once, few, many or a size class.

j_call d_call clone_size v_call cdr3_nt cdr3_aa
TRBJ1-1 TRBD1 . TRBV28 TGTGCCAGCAGTACTCAGGGGGTGATTTCTGAAGCTTTCTTT CASSTQGVISEAFF
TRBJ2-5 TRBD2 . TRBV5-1 TGCGCCAGCAGACGGACTAGCGGGAGGGAGACCCAGTACTTC CASRRTSGRETQYF
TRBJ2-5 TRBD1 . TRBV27 TGTGCCAGCAGTTTATCACGACAGGGCGGGGAGACCCAGTACTTC CASSLSRQGGETQYF
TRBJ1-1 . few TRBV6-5 TGTGCCAGCAGAGCGGACAGTGGGCGCACTGAAGCTTTCTTT CASRADSGRTEAFF
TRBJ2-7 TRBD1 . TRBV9 TGTGCCAGCAGCCCAAGGGACAGGGGGGTCGAGCAGTACTTC CASSPRDRGVEQYF
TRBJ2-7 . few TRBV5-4 TGTGCCAGCAGCCCTGGCAGGGCGTTGGACGAGCAGTACTTC CASSPGRALDEQYF
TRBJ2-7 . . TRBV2 TGTGCCAGCAGTGAGTCAGGGTCCTACGAGCAGTACTTC CASSESGSYEQYF
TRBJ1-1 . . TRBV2 TGTGCCAGCATTAATACAGGCATGAACACTGAAGCTTTCTTT CASINTGMNTEAFF
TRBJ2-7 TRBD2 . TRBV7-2 TGTGCCAGCAGCTTAGAACTAGCGTCGAACGAGCAGTACTTC CASSLELASNEQYF
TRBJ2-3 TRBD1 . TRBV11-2 TGTGCCAGCAGCTTAGCCGGGACAGGGAGCACAGATACGCAGTATTTT CASSLAGTGSTDTQYF
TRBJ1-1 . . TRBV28 TGTGCCAGCAGTTTAGTCTCCGTCACTGAAGCTTTCTTT CASSLVSVTEAFF
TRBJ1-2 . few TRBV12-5 TGTGCTAGTGGTTTACAGACCTCCTATGGCTACACCTTC CASGLQTSYGYTF
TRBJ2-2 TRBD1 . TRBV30 TGTGCCTCAGAGGACAGGAGGTCAACCGGGGAGCTGTTTTTT CASEDRRSTGELFF
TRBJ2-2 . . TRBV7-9 TGTTCCAGCAGCTTATCCCTAGGTCGGTCCACCGGGGAGCTGTTTTTT CSSSLSLGRSTGELFF
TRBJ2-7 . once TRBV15 TGTGCCACCAGCAGAGGCCTTAGCGGGACAGCAATGCGATACGAGCAGTACTTC CATSRGLSGTAMRYEQYF
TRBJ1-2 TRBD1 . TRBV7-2 TGTGCCAGCAGCTCAAGGACAGGGGGCCTTGGCTACACCTTC CASSSRTGGLGYTF
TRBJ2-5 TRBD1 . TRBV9 TGTGCCAGCAGCGTAGCTACGGGGACAGGCCCTCTAGCAGAGACCCAGTACTTC CASSVATGTGPLAETQYF
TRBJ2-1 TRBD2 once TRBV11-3 TGTGCCAGCAGCTTAGTCGGGACTAGGGGGGGCAATGAGCAGTTCTTC CASSLVGTRGGNEQFF
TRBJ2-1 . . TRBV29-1 TGCAGCGTTGAAGTATACAGAAACAATGAGCAGTTCTTC CSVEVYRNNEQFF
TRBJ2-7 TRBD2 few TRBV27 TGTGCCAGCAGTTTATTCGGCGGGAGTTCCGACGAGCAGTACTTC CASSLFGGSSDEQYF
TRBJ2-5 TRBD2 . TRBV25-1 TGTGCCAGCATTGCGACTAGCGGTTACCAAGAGACCCAGTACTTC CASIATSGYQETQYF
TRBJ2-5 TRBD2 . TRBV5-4 TGTGCCAGCAGCTGGAGCGGGAGCATCGAGACCCAGTACTTC CASSWSGSIETQYF
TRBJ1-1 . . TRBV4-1 TGCGCCAGCAGCCATTTAACTCCGGGGACTGAAGCTTTCTTT CASSHLTPGTEAFF
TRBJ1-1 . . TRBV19 TGTGCCAGTAGTCCCCTTTTGACGCCGGGGAACACTGAAGCTTTCTTT CASSPLLTPGNTEAFF
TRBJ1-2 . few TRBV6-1 TGTGCCAGCAGTGAATACACCCTATTGGCGGACTATGGCTACACCTTC CASSEYTLLADYGYTF
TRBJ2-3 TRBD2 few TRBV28 TGTGCCAGCAGGACTAGCGGGATCACAGATACGCAGTATTTT CASRTSGITDTQYF
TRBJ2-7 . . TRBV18 TGTGCCAGCTCACCACCGGACGGGAGAGGCTACGAGCAGTACTTC CASSPPDGRGYEQYF
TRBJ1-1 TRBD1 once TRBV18 TGTGCCAGCTCAACAGGGACAGGGCCAGGCACTGAAGCTTTCTTT CASSTGTGPGTEAFF
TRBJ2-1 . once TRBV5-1 TGCGCCAGCAGCTGGTCCACAGGGAGCTCCTACAATGAGCAGTTCTTC CASSWSTGSSYNEQFF
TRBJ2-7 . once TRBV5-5 TGTGCCAGCAGCTTGGGCCCGAGAGACGAGCAGTACTTC CASSLGPRDEQYF
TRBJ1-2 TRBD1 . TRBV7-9 TGTTCCAGCAGCTCGCACAGGGGTGGCTACACCTTC CSSSSHRGGYTF
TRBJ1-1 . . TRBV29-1 TGCAGCTCCGGAACAGGGCCCACTGAAGCTTTCTTT CSSGTGPTEAFF
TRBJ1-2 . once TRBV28 TGTGCCAGCAGTAGCGGGCAAAGCCCCTATGGCTACACCTTC CASSSGQSPYGYTF
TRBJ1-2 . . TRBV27 TGTGCCAGCAGGAGAGCGGGGGGAGATGGCTACACCTTC CASRRAGGDGYTF
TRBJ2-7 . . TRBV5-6 TGTGCCAGCAGCTTAACAGGGATCTACGAGCAGTACTTC CASSLTGIYEQYF
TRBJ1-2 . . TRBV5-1 TGCGCCAGCAGCTTGGAGGGGGTCCGTGGATATGGCTACACCTTC CASSLEGVRGYGYTF
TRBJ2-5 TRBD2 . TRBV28 TGTGCCAGCAGTTCCTTGTCCGGACTAGCGGGAGAAGAGACCCAGTACTTC CASSSLSGLAGEETQYF
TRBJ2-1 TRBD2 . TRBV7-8 TGTGCCAGCAGGGGATTGGGCACTAGCGGCCTTCGGCAGTTCTTC CASRGLGTSGLRQFF
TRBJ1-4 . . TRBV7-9 TGTGCCAGCAGCCCTGCGGGGACTGCAACTAATGAAAAACTGTTTTTT CASSPAGTATNEKLFF
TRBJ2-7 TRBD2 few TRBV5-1 TGCGCCAGCAGCCCGGGACTAGCGGGGGCCTACGAGCAGTACTTC CASSPGLAGAYEQYF
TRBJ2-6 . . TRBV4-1 TGCGCCAGCAGCCAATCTTTCCAGGGTCCCCCTGGGGCCAACGTCCTGACTTTC CASSQSFQGPPGANVLTF
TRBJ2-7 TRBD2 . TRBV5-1 TGCGCCAGCAGCTTGGGTCCGGGGGCCCTTATAGCGGGAGGGTCCATCAAGAGCTCCTACGAGCAGTACTTC CASSLGPGALIAGGSIKSSYEQYF
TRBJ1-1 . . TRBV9 TGTGCCAGCAGCGCGCGCAGGGATTCTATTCAGTCGAACACTGAAGCTTTCTTT CASSARRDSIQSNTEAFF
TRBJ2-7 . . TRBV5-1 TGCGCCAGCAGCTTCGACAGCACCTACGAGCAGTACTTC CASSFDSTYEQYF
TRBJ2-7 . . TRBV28 TGTGCCAGCAGTCCCAGGATTCCCCCATACGAGCAGTACTTC CASSPRIPPYEQYF
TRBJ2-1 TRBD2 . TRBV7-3 TGTGCCAGCAGTGGAACTAGCGACCCCCGCCTTGAGCAGTTCTTC CASSGTSDPRLEQFF
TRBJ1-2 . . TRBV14 TGTGCCAGCAGCCCGACTGTTTATGGCTACACCTTC CASSPTVYGYTF
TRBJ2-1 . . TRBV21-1 TGTGCCAGCAGCATAAATCGGGAGCGGGAGATATCCTACAATGAGCAGTTCTTC CASSINREREISYNEQFF
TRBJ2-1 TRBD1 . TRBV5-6 TGTGCCAGCAGCAAAGGACAGGGGTCCCACGATGAGCAGTTCTTC CASSKGQGSHDEQFF
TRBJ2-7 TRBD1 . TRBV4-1 TGCGCCAGCAGCCAAGAAAAGGACAGGGATTACGAGCAGTACTTC CASSQEKDRDYEQYF